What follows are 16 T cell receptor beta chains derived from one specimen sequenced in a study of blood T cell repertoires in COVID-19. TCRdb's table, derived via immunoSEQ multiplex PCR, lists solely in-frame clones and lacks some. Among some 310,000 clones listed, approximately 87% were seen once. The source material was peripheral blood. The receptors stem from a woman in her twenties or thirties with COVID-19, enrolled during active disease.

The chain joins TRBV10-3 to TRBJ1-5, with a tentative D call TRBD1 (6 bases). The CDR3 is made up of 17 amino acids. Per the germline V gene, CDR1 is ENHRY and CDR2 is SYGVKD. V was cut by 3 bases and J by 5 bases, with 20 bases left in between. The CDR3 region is CAISDPPSQGRHQPQHF. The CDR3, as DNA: TGTGCCATCAGTGACCCTCCGTCTCAGGGGCGCCATCAGCCCCAGCATTTT.

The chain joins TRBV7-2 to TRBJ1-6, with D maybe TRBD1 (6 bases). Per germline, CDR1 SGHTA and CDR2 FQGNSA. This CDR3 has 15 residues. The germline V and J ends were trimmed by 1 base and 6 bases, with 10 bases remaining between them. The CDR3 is CASSLESRGNSPLHF. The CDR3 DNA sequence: TGTGCCAGCAGCTTAGAATCCAGGGGTAATTCACCCCTCCACTTT.

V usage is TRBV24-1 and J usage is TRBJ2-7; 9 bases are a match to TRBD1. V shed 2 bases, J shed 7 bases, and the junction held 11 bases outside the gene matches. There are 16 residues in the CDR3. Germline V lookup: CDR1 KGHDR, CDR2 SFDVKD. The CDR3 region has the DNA TGTGCCACCAGTGATTCCGGGACAGGGACCCCGGAGGAGCAGTACTTC. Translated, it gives CATSDSGTGTPEEQYF.

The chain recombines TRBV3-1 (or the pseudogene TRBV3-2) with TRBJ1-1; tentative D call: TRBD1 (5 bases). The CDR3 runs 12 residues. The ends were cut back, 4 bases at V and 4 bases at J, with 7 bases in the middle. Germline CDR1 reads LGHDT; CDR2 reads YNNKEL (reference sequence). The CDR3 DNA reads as TGTGCCAGCAGCCGGAGGGGCACTGAAGCTTTCTTT. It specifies CASSRRGTEAFF.

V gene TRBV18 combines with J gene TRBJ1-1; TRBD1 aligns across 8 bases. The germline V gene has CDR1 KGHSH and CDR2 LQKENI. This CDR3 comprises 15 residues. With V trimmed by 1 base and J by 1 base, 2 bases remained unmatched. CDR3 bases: TGTGCCAGCTCACCACAGGGACAGGCGAACACTGAAGCTTTCTTT. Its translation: CASSPQGQANTEAFF.

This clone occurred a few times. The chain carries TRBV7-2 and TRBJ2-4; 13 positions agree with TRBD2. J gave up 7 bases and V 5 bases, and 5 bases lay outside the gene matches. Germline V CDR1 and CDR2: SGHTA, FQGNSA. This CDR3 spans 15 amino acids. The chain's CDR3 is CASSLQTSGRNIQYF. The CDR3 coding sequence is TGTGCCAGCAGCCTCCAGACTAGCGGGAGGAACATTCAGTACTTC.

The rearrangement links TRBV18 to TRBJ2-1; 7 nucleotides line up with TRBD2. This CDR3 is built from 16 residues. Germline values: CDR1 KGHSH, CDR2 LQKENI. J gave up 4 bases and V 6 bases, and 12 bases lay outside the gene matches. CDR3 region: CASSFSGSDGYNEQFF. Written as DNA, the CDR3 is TGTGCCAGCTCGTTTAGCGGGTCGGATGGATACAATGAGCAGTTCTTC.

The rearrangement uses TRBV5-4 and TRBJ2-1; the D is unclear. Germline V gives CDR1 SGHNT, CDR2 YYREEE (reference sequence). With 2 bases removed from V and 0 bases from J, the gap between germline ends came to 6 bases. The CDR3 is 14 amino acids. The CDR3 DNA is TGTGCCAGCAGCTTCCCGGGCTCCTACAATGAGCAGTTCTTC. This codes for CASSFPGSYNEQFF.

CDR3 DNA: TGTGCCAGCAGCTCTGGGACTAGCGCATTCACAGATACGCAGTATTTT. It translates to CASSSGTSAFTDTQYF. This chain connects TRBV5-4 to TRBJ2-3; 10 bases are shared with TRBD2. The CDR3 is made up of 16 amino acids. V was clipped by 3 bases and J by 2 bases; unmatched bases: 6. Germline CDR1 SGHNT, CDR2 YYREEE (reference sequence).

The CDR3 here is CAWSRGGTNRDLEKLFF. In DNA, the CDR3 is TGTGCCTGGAGTAGGGGGGGGACAAACAGGGATCTCGAAAAACTGTTTTTT. This sequence joins TRBV30 and TRBJ1-4, with D maybe TRBD1 (6 bases). Trimming pared 2 bases from V and 8 bases from J, leaving 24 bases between. The germline V gene has CDR1 GTSNPN and CDR2 SVGIG (reference sequence). The CDR3 runs to 17 residues.

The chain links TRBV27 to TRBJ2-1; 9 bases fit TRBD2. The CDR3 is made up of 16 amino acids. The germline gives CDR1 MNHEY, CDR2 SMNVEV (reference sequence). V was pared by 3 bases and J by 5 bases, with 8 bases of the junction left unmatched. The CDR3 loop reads CASSLDAGGPDNEQFF. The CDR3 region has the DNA TGTGCCAGCAGTTTGGATGCGGGAGGGCCGGACAATGAGCAGTTCTTC.

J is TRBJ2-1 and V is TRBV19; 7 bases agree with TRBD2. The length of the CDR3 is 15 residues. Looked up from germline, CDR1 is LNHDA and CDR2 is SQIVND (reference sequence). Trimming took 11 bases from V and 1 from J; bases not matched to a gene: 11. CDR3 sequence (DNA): TGTGCCGGCTCCCGGGACTATACTTCCTACAATGAGCAGTTCTTC. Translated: CAGSRDYTSYNEQFF.

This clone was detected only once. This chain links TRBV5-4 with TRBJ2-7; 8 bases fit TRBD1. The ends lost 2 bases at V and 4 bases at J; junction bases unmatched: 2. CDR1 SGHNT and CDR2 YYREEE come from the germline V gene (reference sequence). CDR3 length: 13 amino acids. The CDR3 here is CASSFRTGYEQYF. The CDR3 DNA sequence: TGTGCCAGCAGCTTCCGGACAGGGTACGAGCAGTACTTC. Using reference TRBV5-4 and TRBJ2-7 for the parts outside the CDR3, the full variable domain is ETGVTQSPTHLIKTRGQQVTLRCSSQSGHNTVSWYQQALGQGPQFIFQYYREEENGRGNFPPRFSGLQFPNYSSELNVNALELDDSALYLCASSFRTGYEQYFGPGTRLTVT.

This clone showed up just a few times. The CDR3 nucleotides are TGTGCCAGCAGCCCCCAGGTCGGGGGATTTAAGTACACTGAAGCTTTCTTT. This sequence encodes CASSPQVGGFKYTEAFF. The V call is TRBV5-4, the J call TRBJ1-1; tentative D call: TRBD1 (5 bases). CDR1 and CDR2 from the germline V gene are SGHNT and YYREEE (reference sequence). The CDR3 has 17 residues. The ends were cut back, 4 bases at V and 3 bases at J, with 22 bases in the middle.

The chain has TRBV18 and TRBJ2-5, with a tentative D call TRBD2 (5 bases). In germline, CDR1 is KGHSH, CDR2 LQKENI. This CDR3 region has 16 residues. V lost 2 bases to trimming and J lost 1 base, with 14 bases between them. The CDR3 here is CASSPVLGVRQETQYF. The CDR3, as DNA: TGTGCCAGCTCACCAGTACTCGGGGTTCGCCAAGAGACCCAGTACTTC.

Written as DNA, the CDR3 is TGTGCCAGCAGCATACGACAGGGGCCTTACAATGAGCAGTTCTTC. It translates to CASSIRQGPYNEQFF. The rearrangement uses TRBV27 and TRBJ2-1; 8 bases fit TRBD1. There are 15 residues in the CDR3. Germline V gene data show CDR1 as MNHEY and CDR2 as SMNVEV (reference sequence). With V trimmed by 6 bases and J by 4 bases, 8 bases remained unmatched.